Below, 27 T cell receptor beta chains from the same sample are listed, as sequenced in a study of shared clonotypes between healthy human individuals. Profiled with immunoSEQ multiplex PCR; TCRdb holds only in-frame clones, not every one. The sample carries 2 million to 3 million clones, 80% to 95% recorded once. Material: naive CD4+ T cells from PBMCs. The subset denotes: CD45RA+ positively selected. These receptors were collected from a man aged 18 to 30 in good health. Some clones in this sample may be carry-over from other donors' samples.

The chain combines TRBV6-5 with TRBJ1-3, with D unresolved. V gave up 0 bases and J gave up 0 bases, with 6 bases separating them. In germline, CDR1 is MNHEY, CDR2 SVGAGI. The CDR3 sequence is 15 residues long. CDR3 residues: CASSYSMGSGNTIYF. The DNA of the CDR3 is TGTGCCAGCAGTTACTCGATGGGCTCTGGAAACACCATATATTTT.

Only one count was recorded for this clone. The rearrangement links TRBV6-5 to TRBJ2-7, with 8 bases matching TRBD2. Germline V CDR1 and CDR2: MNHEY, SVGAGI. Trimming took 10 bases from V and 4 from J; bases not matched to a gene: 9. The CDR3 length is 13 residues. The CDR3 sequence: CATTRGGWYEQYF. CDR3 DNA sequence: TGTGCCACCACCCGGGGGGGGTGGTACGAGCAGTACTTC.

In regard to this clone: Other DNA variants within this sample encode the same CDR3. The rearrangement joins TRBV28 to TRBJ1-1, with D hard to call. This CDR3 has 12 amino acids. Germline values: CDR1 MDHEN, CDR2 SYDVKM. V was shortened by 5 bases and J by 1 base, with 5 bases between the two germline ends. DNA of the CDR3: TGTGCCAGCAGTCTAAGGAACACTGAAGCTTTCTTT. This sequence encodes CASSLRNTEAFF. The entire variable domain, with the rest obtained from reference TRBV28 and TRBJ1-1, is as follows: DVKVTQSSRYLVKRTGEKVFLECVQDMDHENMFWYRQDPGLGLRLIYFSYDVKMKEKGDIPEGYSVSREKKERFSLILESASTNQTSMYLCASSLRNTEAFFGQGTRLTVV.

This clone occurred a few times. As the CDR3 is not closed by the conserved phenylalanine or tryptophan, this likely results from a read error. The limits of the CDR3 on the DNA are not certain, so only TCRdb's listed CDR3 is given. The chain couples TRBV6-4 to TRBJ2-4. The CDR3 has 10 residues if both end residues are counted. Germline CDR1 MRHNA, CDR2 SNTAGT. CDR3 in amino acids: CASSDSTWKG.

The chain employs TRBV5-1 and TRBJ2-7, with 9 bases aligning to TRBD2. The CDR3 is 16 amino acids. CDR1 is SGHRS, CDR2 YFSETQ, per germline. Losses at the gene ends were 0 bases for V and 2 bases for J; bases not matched to a gene: 6. CDR3 DNA sequence: TGCGCCAGCAGCTTGGGCGGGACTAGCCAAGCCTACGAGCAGTACTTC. It specifies CASSLGGTSQAYEQYF.

The chain joins TRBV7-6 to TRBJ1-2, with D perhaps TRBD1 (5 bases). Deletions cut 0 bases from V and 8 bases from J, with 10 bases between. The CDR3 runs to 13 residues. Per germline, CDR1 SGHVS and CDR2 FNYEAQ. The CDR3 DNA reads as TGTGCCAGCAGCTTAGCGGAGGGGAGCGGCTACACCTTC. Residues: CASSLAEGSGYTF.

Worth noting for this clone: The junction departs from germline at one end; a sequencing error may be responsible. V usage is TRBV6-1 and J usage is TRBJ2-5, with 15 bases matching TRBD2. The CDR3 is made up of 18 amino acids. The V gene's germline CDR1 is MNHNS and CDR2 SASEGT. DNA of the CDR3: TGTGCCAGCAGTGAGGCCGGGACTAGCGGGAGGTACCAAGAGGCCCAGTACTTC. Amino acid sequence: CASSEAGTSGRYQEAQYF.

The V call is TRBV11-2, the J call TRBJ1-1; no firm D call. CDR1 is SGHAT, CDR2 FQNNGV, per germline. The V gene lost 5 bases and the J gene lost 0 bases, with 7 bases spanning the gap. This CDR3 region has 13 residues. This CDR3 reads CASSPRLNTEAFF. The CDR3 DNA follows: TGTGCCAGCAGCCCTCGATTGAACACTGAAGCTTTCTTT.

The rearrangement joins TRBV11-1 to TRBJ1-4; D not certain. Trimming removed 5 bases at V and 7 bases at J, with 17 bases between. This CDR3 has 15 amino acids. Germline V CDR1 and CDR2: SGHAT, FQDESV (reference sequence). The CDR3 spells CASSASRGSGEKLFF. CDR3 bases: TGTGCCAGCAGCGCAAGCAGAGGGAGCGGTGAAAAACTGTTTTTT.

The chain combines TRBV9 with TRBJ2-6; possibly TRBD1 or TRBD2 for D (5 bases each). This CDR3 comprises 15 residues. In germline, CDR1 is SGDLS, CDR2 YYNGEE. Trimming pared 2 bases from V and 5 bases from J, leaving 11 bases between. CDR3 in amino acids: CASSVEGSRANVLTF. The CDR3 DNA reads as TGTGCCAGCAGCGTCGAGGGGTCGAGGGCCAACGTCCTGACTTTC.

CDR3 amino acids: CSAKRGTEQYF. The CDR3 DNA is TGCAGTGCTAAGAGAGGGACCGAGCAGTACTTC. This chain uses TRBV20-1 with TRBJ2-7, with D perhaps given as TRBD1 or TRBD2 (5 bases each). The germline CDR1 and CDR2 sequences are DFQATT and SNEGSKA (reference sequence). This CDR3 comprises 11 residues. Trimming took 4 bases from V and 6 from J, leaving 10 bases between them.

As DNA, the CDR3 is TGCAGCGTTGATGTTAACGGGGGAAACATTCAGTACTTC. Amino acid sequence: CSVDVNGGNIQYF. V gene TRBV29-1 combines with J gene TRBJ2-4; perhaps TRBD2 as D (6 bases). Per germline, CDR1 SQVTM and CDR2 ANQGSEA. V lost 3 bases and J lost 6, with 12 bases in between. The CDR3 spans 13 residues.

This chain uses TRBV5-1 with TRBJ2-5, with TRBD1 matching 7 bases. This CDR3 comprises 15 residues. The junction had 8 bases not matched to a gene; V was cut back by 4 bases and J by 2 bases. The germline V gene encodes CDR1 SGHRS and CDR2 YFSETQ. The CDR3 DNA sequence: TGCGCCAGCAGCCGAGGGGACAGCCGACAAGAGACCCAGTACTTC. This translates into CASSRGDSRQETQYF.

V is TRBV4-2 and J is TRBJ1-6; D gene unclear. V was pared by 0 bases and J by 8 bases, with 5 bases between. The CDR3 is made up of 13 amino acids. Germline V lookup: CDR1 LGHNA, CDR2 YNFKEQ. Here the CDR3 reads CASSQDPDSPLHF. The CDR3 region has the DNA TGTGCCAGCAGCCAAGATCCGGATTCACCCCTCCACTTT.

On this clone: Other DNA sequences from this sample encode an identical CDR3 as well. The chain employs TRBV5-1 and TRBJ2-1; the match to TRBD2 covers 11 bases. The germline CDR1 and CDR2 sequences are SGHRS and YFSETQ. The CDR3 consists of 15 residues. The V segment lost 2 bases and the J segment 4 bases; nucleotides outside the gene matches: 2. The CDR3 reads CASSLLAGEYNEQFF. In nucleotides, the CDR3 is TGCGCCAGCAGCTTACTAGCGGGAGAATACAATGAGCAGTTCTTC.

Details on this clone: The sample holds other DNA sequences that translate to the same CDR3. J is TRBJ1-5 and V is TRBV7-2; D not resolved. The germline CDR1 and CDR2 sequences are SGHTA and FQGNSA. Deletions cut 2 bases from V and 1 base from J, with 3 bases between. The CDR3 length is 13 residues. CDR3 sequence (DNA): TGTGCCAGCAGCTTACGGAGCAATCAGCCCCAGCATTTT. Its translation: CASSLRSNQPQHF.

The chain combines TRBV27 with TRBJ1-5; weak D call: TRBD1 (5 bases). The CDR3 has 13 residues. With 5 bases removed from V and 7 bases from J, the gap between germline ends came to 12 bases. Germline assignment: CDR1 MNHEY and CDR2 SMNVEV (reference sequence). CDR3 sequence reads: CASSLGDRQPQHF. The CDR3 DNA reads TGTGCCAGCAGTCTAGGGGATCGCCAGCCCCAGCATTTT.

This chain uses TRBV18 with TRBJ2-7; TRBD1 matches 7 bases. Germline assignment: CDR1 KGHSH and CDR2 LQKENI. The CDR3 has 13 residues. Losses at the gene ends were 3 bases for V and 5 bases for J; bases not matched to a gene: 4. CDR3: CASSPLQGNEQYF. The CDR3 nucleotides are TGTGCCAGCTCACCTTTACAGGGGAACGAGCAGTACTTC.

The chain links TRBV11-2 to TRBJ2-3, with 11 nucleotides matching TRBD2. Looked up from germline, CDR1 is SGHAT and CDR2 is FQNNGV. Trimming took 8 bases from V and 2 from J; bases not matched to a gene: 6. The CDR3 has 15 amino acids. The CDR3 DNA sequence: TGTGCCAGCCACCGACTAGCGGGACACACAGATACGCAGTATTTT. Its translation: CASHRLAGHTDTQYF. The full variable domain, with the rest looked up from reference TRBV11-2 and TRBJ2-3, is EAGVAQSPRYKIIEKRQSVAFWCNPISGHATLYWYQQILGQGPKLLIQFQNNGVVDDSQLPKDRFSAERLKGVDSTLKIQPAKLEDSAVYLCASHRLAGHTDTQYFGPGTRLTVL.

The genes are TRBV23-1 and TRBJ1-1; the match to TRBD1 covers 12 bases. TRBV23-1 is an ORF for which the function is uncertain. This CDR3 region has 16 residues. V gave up 2 bases and J gave up 5 bases; unmatched junction bases: 6. The CDR3 reads CASSQARDRGRTEAFF. CDR3 DNA: TGCGCCAGCAGTCAAGCCCGGGACAGGGGGCGGACTGAAGCTTTCTTT.

V and J are TRBV7-8 and TRBJ1-1; tentatively, D is TRBD1 (6 bases). The germline V and J ends were trimmed by 4 bases and 8 bases, with 14 bases remaining between them. Germline V gives CDR1 SGHVS, CDR2 FQNEAQ. The CDR3 length is 13 residues. The CDR3 DNA is TGTGCCAGCAGCTACTACCGGACAGAAGAAGCTTTCTTT. It yields the protein CASSYYRTEEAFF.

The chain carries TRBV19 and TRBJ1-2; D gene uncertain. Germline V gene data show CDR1 as LNHDA and CDR2 as SQIVND (reference sequence). This CDR3 spans 8 amino acids. With 11 bases removed from V and 7 bases from J, the gap between germline ends came to 5 bases. CDR3 region: CAAGGYTF. As DNA, the CDR3 is TGTGCCGCCGGTGGCTACACCTTC.

In this sample, this clone turned up a few times. V is TRBV6-5 and J is TRBJ2-4; possibly TRBD1 or TRBD2 for D (5 bases each). Trimming removed 6 bases from V and 11 bases from J, with 11 bases in between. In germline, CDR1 is MNHEY, CDR2 SVGAGI. There are 11 residues in the CDR3. CDR3 amino acids: CASSVGRVQYF. In DNA form, the CDR3 reads TGTGCCAGCAGCGTGGGACGCGTTCAGTACTTC.

The genes are TRBV6-5 and TRBJ2-2; perhaps TRBD2 as D (6 bases). This CDR3 has 15 amino acids. Deletions cut 7 bases from V and 4 bases from J, with 16 bases between. From germline, CDR1 is MNHEY and CDR2 SVGAGI. The CDR3 here is CASNKKGGVTGELFF. The CDR3, as DNA: TGTGCCAGCAATAAGAAGGGAGGTGTCACCGGGGAGCTGTTTTTT.

On this clone: Other DNA variants within this sample encode the same CDR3. The chain combines TRBV6-1 with TRBJ1-2, with 7 nucleotides matching TRBD1. Trimming cost V 3 bases and J 4 bases; bases outside gene matches: 5. The germline V gene has CDR1 MNHNS and CDR2 SASEGT. CDR3 length: 14 residues. The DNA of the CDR3 is TGTGCCAGCAGTGAGACGGGACAGAGCTATGGCTACACCTTC. Protein: CASSETGQSYGYTF.

This chain uses TRBV19 with TRBJ2-1; 11 nucleotides match TRBD2. CDR3 length: 13 amino acids. V was clipped by 7 bases and J by 8 bases; unmatched bases: 4. Germline V gene lookup returns CDR1 LNHDA and CDR2 SQIVND (reference sequence). The CDR3 spells CASTASGRYEQFF. CDR3 sequence (DNA): TGTGCCAGTACGGCTAGCGGGAGGTATGAGCAGTTCTTC.

The rearrangement joins TRBV4-2 to TRBJ2-1, with D perhaps matching TRBD2 (8 bases). This CDR3 contains 16 residues. In germline, CDR1 is LGHNA, CDR2 YNFKEQ. The V end was cut by 3 bases, the J end by 7 bases, with 19 bases between. In nucleotides, the CDR3 is TGTGCCAGCAGCCACCAGGACAGGCCGGGAGGGAATGAGCAGTTCTTC. The encoded protein is CASSHQDRPGGNEQFF.